This TCR beta chain was captured in a study of blood T cell repertoires in COVID-19. Study in general: Specimens from acute and convalescent COVID-19 originated in the United States, Italy and Spain.

Method: immunoSEQ multiplex PCR; TCRdb's copy keeps in-frame clones and lacks some. The table has 200,000 to 300,000 clones, roughly 90% seen once. This clone was observed a single time. Enrollees, 18 to 89 years old, lived in approximately 25 US areas. CDR3 size: 14 residues. The V and J ends lost 6 bases and 3 bases, in that order; junction bases with no gene match: 5. The V gene's germline CDR1 is SGDLS and CDR2 YYNGEE. This sequence joins TRBV9 and TRBJ2-7; 11 bases fit TRBD2. The clonotype was recovered from a woman aged 30 to 39 with acute COVID-19. Sequenced: PBMCs or T cells enriched from blood (not recorded which). CDR3 in amino acids: CASTTGTSGYEQYF. For the CDR3, the DNA is TGTGCCAGCACGACCGGGACTAGCGGCTACGAGCAGTACTTC.